These T cell receptor beta chains were read from a single sample in a study of somatic mutations in cytotoxic T cells in rheumatoid arthritis. TCRdb keeps only in-frame clones here, not all; method: immunoSEQ multiplex PCR. This sample has about 27,000 clones, with 70% to 80% found just once. Sequenced input: CD8+ T cells sorted from blood. These receptors came from a woman aged 18-30 years in good health. Both conserved end residues are part of each CDR3. The order of the fields is J gene, V gene, D gene, clone size, CDR3 DNA, CDR3 protein. A D gene is named only where the DNA matches it firmly. The listing skips clone size in some rows; elsewhere it reads once, few, many or a size class.

j_call: TRBJ2-7
v_call: TRBV18
d_call: TRBD2
clone_size: NA
cdr3_nt: TGTGCCAGCTCACAGTCAGGGGGACTAGCGGGAGAACAGTACTTC
cdr3_aa: CASSQSGGLAGEQYF

j_call: TRBJ1-2
v_call: TRBV28
d_call: NA
clone_size: NA
cdr3_nt: TGTGCCAGCAGAACCGGGAAGATCTATGGCTACACCTTC
cdr3_aa: CASRTGKIYGYTF

j_call: TRBJ2-2
v_call: TRBV5-1
d_call: NA
clone_size: NA
cdr3_nt: TGCGCCAGCAGCATTAGCAGCTCGAACACCGGGGAGCTGTTTTTT
cdr3_aa: CASSISSSNTGELFF

j_call: TRBJ2-3
v_call: TRBV6-1
d_call: NA
clone_size: NA
cdr3_nt: TGTGCCAGCAGTGGTATCACAGATACGCAGTATTTT
cdr3_aa: CASSGITDTQYF

j_call: TRBJ2-7
v_call: TRBV7-9
d_call: NA
clone_size: NA
cdr3_nt: TGTGCCAGCAGCTTAGAGAGGGGCGGGCCGTTCTACGAGCAGTACTTC
cdr3_aa: CASSLERGGPFYEQYF

j_call: TRBJ1-1
v_call: TRBV9
d_call: NA
clone_size: NA
cdr3_nt: TGTGCCAGCAGCGTAGGGGGGACTGAAGCTTTCTTT
cdr3_aa: CASSVGGTEAFF

j_call: TRBJ1-2
v_call: TRBV7-8
d_call: NA
clone_size: NA
cdr3_nt: TGTGCCAGCGGGCCCACTTCTAACTATGGCTACACCTTC
cdr3_aa: CASGPTSNYGYTF

j_call: TRBJ1-6
v_call: TRBV6-1
d_call: NA
clone_size: few
cdr3_nt: TGTGCCAGCAGTGACAGGGCGCCTTATAATTCACCCCTCCACTTT
cdr3_aa: CASSDRAPYNSPLHF

j_call: TRBJ2-1
v_call: TRBV5-1
d_call: NA
clone_size: NA
cdr3_nt: TGCGCCAGCAGCAACCGGGACTTACACAATGAGCAGTTCTTC
cdr3_aa: CASSNRDLHNEQFF

j_call: TRBJ1-3
v_call: TRBV7-8
d_call: NA
clone_size: once
cdr3_nt: TGTGCCAGCAGCTTAGGTGGTATCGCTGGAAACACCATATATTTT
cdr3_aa: CASSLGGIAGNTIYF

j_call: TRBJ1-3
v_call: TRBV7-8
d_call: NA
clone_size: NA
cdr3_nt: TGTGCCAGCAGTTTCCACAGGGAGAGCTCTGGAAACACCATATATTTT
cdr3_aa: CASSFHRESSGNTIYF

j_call: TRBJ1-1
v_call: TRBV30
d_call: NA
clone_size: NA
cdr3_nt: TGTGCCTGGAGTATAAACACTGAAGCTTTCTTT
cdr3_aa: CAWSINTEAFF

j_call: TRBJ2-7
v_call: TRBV4-2
d_call: NA
clone_size: few
cdr3_nt: TGTGCCAGCAGCCAAGCGGGCCTGTACGAGCAGTACTTC
cdr3_aa: CASSQAGLYEQYF